The 5 T cell receptor beta chains below come from one sample, sequenced in a study of blood T cells in healthy people across ages. Sample-barcoded 5' priming and a J-beta primer mix drove a second PCR of roughly 6 to 12 cycles. TCRdb ran MiXCR on the 5' RACE reads and lists one entry per CDR3 protein. The repertoire holds over 600,000 distinct CDR3 sequences, with 35% to 50% as singletons. Sequencing was carried out using blood. The receptors stem from an elderly man in good health.

Only a few counts were recorded for this clonotype. The V and J genes are TRBV5-6 and TRBJ2-1; 13 bases fit TRBD2. Trimming removed 4 bases from V and 8 bases from J; junction bases left unmatched: 9. CDR3 length equals 16 residues. Germline CDR1 is SGHDT and CDR2 is YYEEEE. CDR3 loop: CASSLGLAGDADEQFF. CDR3 sequence (DNA): TGTGCCAGCAGCCTCGGACTAGCGGGAGACGCGGATGAGCAGTTCTTC. Looking up the rest from reference TRBV5-6 and TRBJ2-1 gives the full variable domain: DAGVTQSPTHLIKTRGQQVTLRCSPKSGHDTVSWYQQALGQGPQFIFQYYEEEERQRGNFPDRFSGHQFPNYSSELNVNALLLGDSALYLCASSLGLAGDADEQFFGPGTRLTVL.

The chain uses TRBV6-2 or TRBV6-3 and TRBJ2-6; D gene unclear. This CDR3 is built from 15 residues. CDR1 and CDR2 from the germline V gene are MNHEY and SVGEGT. V was shortened by 6 bases and J by 0 bases, with 9 bases between the two germline ends. CDR3 nucleotides: TGTGCCAGCAGGGACGACCACTCTGGGGCCAACGTCCTGACTTTC. Protein product: CASRDDHSGANVLTF.

With regard to this clonotype: Compared with germline, one end of the junction differs, possibly owing to a read error. The chain joins TRBV7-3 to TRBJ2-1; 7 positions match TRBD2. The CDR3 extends over 15 amino acids. Germline CDR1 is SGHTA and CDR2 is FQGTGA. The CDR3 sequence is CASSLIASGYNEQFF. The CDR3 nucleotides read TGCGCCAGCAGCTTAATAGCTAGCGGATACAATGAGCAGTTCTTC.

J is TRBJ2-4 and V is TRBV3-1; D gene ambiguous. The better agreement between TRBJ2-7 and the DNA end casts doubt on the J call. Germline-derived CDR1 and CDR2 are LGHDT and YNNKEL (reference sequence). This CDR3 comprises 15 residues. CDR3 sequence (DNA): TGTGCCAGCAGCCAAGAAAGTTTTGGAAACTACGAGCAGTACTTC. Its translation is CASSQESFGNYEQYF.

The chain has TRBV6-5 and TRBJ2-5; the D gene could be TRBD1 or TRBD2 (5 bases each). The CDR3 spans 12 residues. Trimming shortened V by 5 bases and J by 7 bases, and 11 bases separated the two germline ends. Germline V gene data show CDR1 as MNHEY and CDR2 as SVGAGI. The CDR3 loop reads CASSLVGRTQYF. In nucleotides, the CDR3 is TGTGCCAGCAGTCTGGTGGGACGGACCCAGTACTTC.